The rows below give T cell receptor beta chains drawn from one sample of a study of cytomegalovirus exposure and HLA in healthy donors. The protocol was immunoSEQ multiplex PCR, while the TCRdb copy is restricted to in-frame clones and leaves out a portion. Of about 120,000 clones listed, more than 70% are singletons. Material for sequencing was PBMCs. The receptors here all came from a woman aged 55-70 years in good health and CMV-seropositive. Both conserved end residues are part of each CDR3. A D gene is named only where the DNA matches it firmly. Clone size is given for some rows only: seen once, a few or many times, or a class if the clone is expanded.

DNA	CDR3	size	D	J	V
TGTGCCAGCAGCTTGGCCTTTACTAGCGGGAGCTACAATGAGCAGTTCTTC	CASSLAFTSGSYNEQFF	NA	TRBD2	TRBJ2-1	TRBV5-4
TGTGCCAGCAGAACTGACAGGGGGTTTCGGAATGAGCAGTTCTTC	CASRTDRGFRNEQFF	NA	TRBD1	TRBJ2-1	TRBV6-5
TGTGCCTGGAGATCTGACAGCTCCTACGAGCAGTACTTC	CAWRSDSSYEQYF	NA	NA	TRBJ2-7	TRBV30
TGTGCCAGTAGTAAATCCTCTAGCGGGAGCTACGAGCAGTACTTC	CASSKSSSGSYEQYF	NA	TRBD2	TRBJ2-7	TRBV19
TGTGCCAGCAGCTTCGACACTAACTATGGCTACACCTTC	CASSFDTNYGYTF	NA	NA	TRBJ1-2	TRBV7-9
TGTGCCAGCAGCTCTCAGGGTTTCACAGATACGCAGTATTTT	CASSSQGFTDTQYF	once	NA	TRBJ2-3	TRBV7-3
TGTGCCAGCAGCTTGGTAACTAAATCCGGGGAGCTGTTTTTT	CASSLVTKSGELFF	NA	NA	TRBJ2-2	TRBV5-6
TGTGCCAGTAGTGCCCAGGGACAGCCCACCGGGGAGCTGTTTTTT	CASSAQGQPTGELFF	NA	TRBD1	TRBJ2-2	TRBV19
TGTGCCAGCAGCTTATTCGTGGCTAGCGGGGAGCCAGATACGCAGTATTTT	CASSLFVASGEPDTQYF	NA	TRBD2	TRBJ2-3	TRBV7-9
TGTGCCAGTAGTATTAGTGTAGCGGGAGAAGGCTCAGATACGCAGTATTTT	CASSISVAGEGSDTQYF	NA	TRBD2	TRBJ2-3	TRBV19
TGTGCCAGCAGCTTAGTCCTAGCGGGAGTCAATGAGCAGTTCTTC	CASSLVLAGVNEQFF	NA	TRBD2	TRBJ2-1	TRBV7-8
TGTGCCAGCAGTTACTCGCCAGAACCCATCTATGGCTACACCTTC	CASSYSPEPIYGYTF	NA	NA	TRBJ1-2	TRBV6-5
TGTGCCAGCAGTGAAGTGACAGGGAATCAGCCCCAGCATTTT	CASSEVTGNQPQHF	NA	TRBD1	TRBJ1-5	TRBV2
TGTGCCAGCAGTGAGGGGACTTATAGCAATCAGCCCCAGCATTTT	CASSEGTYSNQPQHF	once	NA	TRBJ1-5	TRBV9
TGTGCCAGCAGCCGAGACAGGGCAGGGAACACCGGGGAGCTGTTTTTT	CASSRDRAGNTGELFF	NA	TRBD1	TRBJ2-2	TRBV7-6
TGTGCCAGCTCAACCAATGCGGGAGAAAAACAAGAGACCCAGTACTTC	CASSTNAGEKQETQYF	NA	TRBD2	TRBJ2-5	TRBV18
TGTGCCAGCAGTCAAACCGGGGGTGGGGACACAGATACGCAGTATTTT	CASSQTGGGDTDTQYF	NA	NA	TRBJ2-3	TRBV28
TGTGCCAGCAGCGTAGGCGGAGCCTGGGATGAGCAGTTCTTC	CASSVGGAWDEQFF	NA	NA	TRBJ2-1	TRBV9
TGTGCCAGTAGTATCCTCCTGGCCGGAGCCTACGAGCAGTACTTC	CASSILLAGAYEQYF	once	NA	TRBJ2-7	TRBV19
TGTGCCTGCGGGCTAGCGGCCGCCTACAATGAGCAGTTCTTC	CACGLAAAYNEQFF	once	TRBD2	TRBJ2-1	TRBV28
TGTGCCAGCAGCCAAGCGACCGGGACAGAGCATTCACCCCTCCACTTT	CASSQATGTEHSPLHF	NA	TRBD1	TRBJ1-6	TRBV14
TGTGCCATCAGACTAGCGGGAGATGATGAGCAGTTCTTC	CAIRLAGDDEQFF	NA	TRBD2	TRBJ2-1	TRBV10-3
TGTGCCAGCGGGGGACTACCTGAGGATACGCAGTATTTT	CASGGLPEDTQYF	NA	TRBD2	TRBJ2-3	TRBV7-6
TGCGCCAGCGACCTCTTCGCAGGGGGCTCGGGCTACACCTTC	CASDLFAGGSGYTF	NA	TRBD1	TRBJ1-2	TRBV5-1
TGTGCCAGCAGCCCAAGGGGGACAGGTCTCTGGAGGACAGATACGCAGTATTTT	CASSPRGTGLWRTDTQYF	NA	TRBD1	TRBJ2-3	TRBV7-2
TGTGCCAGCAGGACAGGACGTTTGAACACTGAAGCTTTCTTT	CASRTGRLNTEAFF	NA	NA	TRBJ1-1	TRBV6-6
TGCGCCAGCAGCTCGACCGGGAGTACCTACGAGCAGTACTTC	CASSSTGSTYEQYF	NA	NA	TRBJ2-7	TRBV5-1
TGTGCCAGTAGTACGGGACAGGGGCAGCCCCAGCATTTT	CASSTGQGQPQHF	few	TRBD1	TRBJ1-5	TRBV19
TGTGCCAGCTCACCTATTGACAAGCCGCCCCTCCACTTT	CASSPIDKPPLHF	NA	NA	TRBJ1-6	TRBV18
TGCGCCAGCAGCCTCCCACTAGCGGGAGCTAGCAATGAGCAGTTCTTC	CASSLPLAGASNEQFF	NA	TRBD2	TRBJ2-1	TRBV5-1
TGTGCCAGCAGTGAATGGAGGGATACTAGCACAGATACGCAGTATTTT	CASSEWRDTSTDTQYF	NA	NA	TRBJ2-3	TRBV6-1
TGTGCCAGCAGCACTATAGGGGCTGAGCAGTTCTTC	CASSTIGAEQFF	NA	NA	TRBJ2-1	TRBV9
TGTGCCAGCAGCTCACAGGGGACATATAATTCACCCCTCCACTTT	CASSSQGTYNSPLHF	NA	TRBD1	TRBJ1-6	TRBV7-9
TGTGCCAGCCAGGAGGACAGCAATAACTATGGCTACACCTTC	CASQEDSNNYGYTF	NA	NA	TRBJ1-2	TRBV2
TGTGCCACCAGCAGAGGGGGACAGGGGGGAGAAAAACTGTTTTTT	CATSRGGQGGEKLFF	once	TRBD1	TRBJ1-4	TRBV15
TGTGCCAGCAGTTTTGTCTCGGAGGTTAATGAAAAACTGTTTTTT	CASSFVSEVNEKLFF	NA	NA	TRBJ1-4	TRBV28
TGTGCCAGCAGCCCCTACAGCACAGATACGCAGTATTTT	CASSPYSTDTQYF	NA	NA	TRBJ2-3	TRBV4-2
TGTGCCAGCAGCTTAGAGACAGGGGACTACGAGCAGTACTTC	CASSLETGDYEQYF	NA	TRBD1	TRBJ2-7	TRBV7-6
TGTGCCAGCAGTGAAGTGTCAGGGTTCGCCGTTCAGGATGGCTACACCTTC	CASSEVSGFAVQDGYTF	NA	NA	TRBJ1-2	TRBV6-1
TGCGCCAGCAGCAGCGGTCCTAGCGGGAGCACAGATACGCAGTATTTT	CASSSGPSGSTDTQYF	NA	TRBD2	TRBJ2-3	TRBV5-1
TGTGCCAGTAATGAACAGGACAGGCTGGACCTCTATGGCTACACCTTC	CASNEQDRLDLYGYTF	NA	TRBD1	TRBJ1-2	TRBV19
TGTGCCAGCAGCAAACCCGAAGCGAACACTGAAGCTTTCTTT	CASSKPEANTEAFF	NA	NA	TRBJ1-1	TRBV21-1
TGTGCCATCAGTGAGGGACTCGTCCGTCATAAAGCTTTCTTT	CAISEGLVRHKAFF	NA	NA	TRBJ1-1	TRBV10-3
TGTGCCATCAGTGGACAGGGTCATAATTCACCCCTCCACTTT	CAISGQGHNSPLHF	NA	TRBD1	TRBJ1-6	TRBV10-3